This entry is about one TCR beta chain. Its antigen is unidentified. The data were obtained in a study of T cell repertoires in cytomegalovirus infection. Background on the study: Well-studied HLA-B-restricted CMV epitopes were used in the study alongside recently identified HLA-C-restricted ones. From public TCR beta signatures came an indication of both CMV infection and matching HLA type.

Study results and limitations: Dominant in the ex vivo response were TCR beta clonotypes restricted by HLA-C and specific for CMV. The cumulative frequency of public TCR beta families distinguished individuals who carried CMV together with the relevant HLA.

TCRdb itself ran the reads through MiXCR, one entry per CDR3 protein. The data contain around 900,000 distinct CDR3 sequences, approximately 31% of them singletons. Trimming removed 1 base at V and 1 base at J, with 10 bases between. Germline V gene data show CDR1 as PRHDT and CDR2 as FYEKMQ (reference sequence). This CDR3 has 15 amino acids. The sequence derives from a human donor in good health (CMV status not recorded). Some clones in this sample may be carry-over from other donors' samples. The chain couples TRBV13 to TRBJ1-1, with unresolved D. Sample: cultured CD8+ T cells from PBMCs, taken from culture after CMV antigen stimulation. Here the CDR3 reads CASSLEGRPNTEAFF. The CDR3 DNA is TGTGCCAGCAGCTTAGAAGGACGGCCGAACACTGAAGCTTTCTTT.